These T cell receptor beta chains were read from a single sample in a study of OX40 agonist ivuxolimab in advanced cancers. Produced via immunoSEQ multiplex PCR; TCRdb's table is partial and in-frame only. The table has fewer than 70,000 clones, roughly 91% seen once; the top ten hold 0.77%. This sample comprised CD4+ or CD8+ T cells sorted from blood, obtained in a trial of the OX40 agonist ivuxolimab. All receptors derive from an adult with an advanced solid tumor such as melanoma, head and neck, liver or kidney cancer. Each CDR3 is given with its conserved first and last residue. D genes are given only for firm matches. Clone size appears in some rows only: once, few, many, or a class for an expanded clone.

len	v_gene	d_gene	j_gene	abundance	CDR3aa	CDR3nt
16	TRBV4-1	TRBD1	TRBJ2-7	.	CASSHRRDRESCEQYF	TGCGCCAGCAGCCACCGGAGGGACAGGGAGTCGTGCGAGCAGTACTTC
15	TRBV7-9	.	TRBJ2-3	few	CASSLGGLILDTQYF	TGTGCCAGCAGCTTAGGAGGGCTAATTTTGGATACGCAGTATTTT
18	TRBV28	.	TRBJ1-5	once	CASSLSQGPWASNQPQHF	TGTGCCAGCAGTTTATCCCAGGGGCCCTGGGCCAGCAATCAGCCCCAGCATTTT
16	TRBV6-6	TRBD1	TRBJ2-7	.	CASTEIGTGSSYEQYF	TGTGCCAGCACCGAGATCGGGACAGGGAGCTCCTACGAGCAGTACTTC
15	TRBV6-5	TRBD2	TRBJ2-3	.	CASSPSGGRADTQYF	TGTGCCAGCAGTCCTAGCGGAGGGCGGGCAGATACGCAGTATTTT
16	TRBV5-6	TRBD2	TRBJ2-3	.	CASSPGGGAPTDTQYF	TGTGCCAGCAGCCCGGGGGGGGGCGCCCCCACAGATACGCAGTATTTT
18	TRBV11-2	.	TRBJ1-3	.	CASSLGVRPTFSGNTIYF	TGTGCCAGCAGCTTAGGTGTTAGGCCTACCTTCTCTGGAAACACCATATATTTT
12	TRBV6-1	.	TRBJ2-1	.	CASILLPGEQFF	TGTGCCAGCATCCTACTCCCGGGTGAGCAGTTCTTC
15	TRBV19	.	TRBJ1-5	.	CASSSRPGPNQPQHF	TGTGCCAGTAGTTCCCGACCCGGCCCCAATCAGCCCCAGCATTTT
14	TRBV30	TRBD2	TRBJ2-2	.	CAWRRLAVTGELFF	TGTGCCTGGAGGAGACTAGCGGTCACCGGGGAGCTGTTTTTT
14	TRBV19	TRBD1	TRBJ1-3	.	CASIPRGHGNTIYF	TGTGCCAGTATCCCAAGGGGGCATGGAAACACCATATATTTT
14	TRBV18	.	TRBJ1-2	.	CASSPDPVVWGYTF	TGTGCCAGCTCACCAGATCCGGTAGTATGGGGCTACACCTTC
14	TRBV11-2	TRBD1	TRBJ2-7	.	CASSPGQGPYEQYF	TGTGCCAGCAGCCCTGGACAGGGACCTTACGAGCAGTACTTC
16	TRBV27	TRBD2	TRBJ2-3	.	CASSSGLAGGGDTQYF	TGTGCCAGCAGTTCGGGACTAGCGGGTGGCGGTGATACGCAGTATTTT
14	TRBV27	.	TRBJ2-1	.	CASSLRQASDEQFF	TGTGCCAGCAGTTTAAGGCAGGCGAGCGATGAGCAGTTCTTC
13	TRBV11-2	.	TRBJ2-5	.	CASSLGEAETQYF	TGTGCCAGCAGCTTAGGGGAGGCGGAGACCCAGTACTTC
16	TRBV7-6	.	TRBJ1-3	.	CASSRADRAAMDTIYF	TGTGCCAGCAGCAGAGCCGATAGGGCTGCAATGGACACCATATATTTT
11	TRBV29-1	.	TRBJ1-1	.	CSVVGNTEAFF	TGCAGCGTTGTGGGGAACACTGAAGCTTTCTTT
13	TRBV10-2	.	TRBJ1-1	few	CASSRQVLDEAFF	TGCGCCAGCAGCCGACAGGTCCTGGATGAAGCTTTCTTT
19	TRBV7-9	TRBD2	TRBJ2-1	.	CASSLANLRLAGKYNEQFF	TGTGCCAGCAGCTTAGCCAATCTACGACTAGCGGGAAAATACAATGAGCAGTTCTTC
16	TRBV5-6	TRBD2	TRBJ2-7	.	CASSDRLAGARNEQYF	TGTGCCAGCAGCGATAGACTAGCGGGAGCGAGAAACGAGCAGTACTTC
13	TRBV6-4	.	TRBJ1-1	.	CASSASENTEAFF	TGTGCCAGCAGTGCAAGCGAGAACACTGAAGCTTTCTTT
14	TRBV10-3	.	TRBJ1-4	.	CAISERGTNEKLFF	TGTGCCATCAGTGAACGGGGAACTAATGAAAAACTGTTTTTT
13	TRBV5-6	.	TRBJ1-1	once	CASSLRRGAEAFF	TGTGCCAGCAGCTTGCGGAGGGGGGCTGAAGCTTTCTTT
14	TRBV5-6	.	TRBJ1-4	.	CASSARGAGEKLFF	TGTGCCAGCAGCGCCAGGGGTGCCGGTGAAAAACTGTTTTTT
13	TRBV10-3	TRBD2	TRBJ2-7	.	CAILVAGRDEQYF	TGTGCCATCCTAGTAGCGGGAAGAGACGAGCAGTACTTC
14	TRBV5-6	TRBD1	TRBJ1-2	.	CASSLWSRGGGYTF	TGTGCCAGCAGCTTGTGGAGCAGGGGGGGAGGCTACACCTTC
13	TRBV18	.	TRBJ1-2	.	CASSPDGADGYTF	TGTGCCAGCTCACCCGACGGCGCCGATGGCTACACCTTC
12	TRBV29-1	.	TRBJ1-1	.	CSVVGQHTEAFF	TGCAGCGTCGTGGGGCAGCACACTGAAGCTTTCTTT
16	TRBV9	.	TRBJ2-6	once	CASSSGTPTGANVLTF	TGTGCCAGCAGCTCCGGGACACCGACTGGGGCCAACGTCCTGACTTTC
14	TRBV18	TRBD1	TRBJ1-5	.	CASSKDRVNQPQHF	TGTGCCAGCTCAAAGGACAGGGTCAATCAGCCCCAGCATTTT
17	TRBV10-2	TRBD2	TRBJ2-7	.	CASSDPTSGRASYEQYF	TGCGCCAGCAGTGACCCTACTAGCGGGAGGGCCTCCTACGAGCAGTACTTC
12	TRBV7-2	TRBD1	TRBJ1-2	.	CASSFGQGGYTF	TGTGCCAGCAGCTTCGGACAGGGGGGCTACACCTTC
11	TRBV29-1	.	TRBJ2-1	.	CSVERGNEQFF	TGCAGCGTTGAAAGGGGAAATGAGCAGTTCTTC
15	TRBV6-4	TRBD1	TRBJ2-5	.	CASSVQGGSGETQYF	TGTGCCAGCAGTGTACAGGGGGGCTCGGGGGAGACCCAGTACTTC
16	TRBV2	.	TRBJ1-3	.	CASSEMVRGSGNTIYF	TGTGCCAGCAGTGAGATGGTCAGGGGTTCAGGAAACACCATATATTTT
15	TRBV19	.	TRBJ1-5	.	CASSIPGHGNQPQHF	TGTGCCAGTAGTATCCCGGGACACGGTAATCAGCCCCAGCATTTT
17	TRBV7-6	TRBD2	TRBJ2-7	.	CASSPFSRREASYEQYF	TGTGCCAGCAGCCCCTTTAGCCGGCGGGAGGCCTCCTACGAGCAGTACTTC
14	TRBV9	.	TRBJ2-1	.	CASSLSSSYNEQFF	TGTGCCAGCAGCCTCAGTAGCTCCTACAATGAGCAGTTCTTC
14	TRBV5-1	.	TRBJ1-2	few	CASSLDGGAYGYTF	TGCGCCAGCAGCTTGGATGGGGGGGCCTATGGCTACACCTTC
15	TRBV6-1	.	TRBJ1-6	.	CASSERTLLNSPLHF	TGTGCCAGCAGTGAAAGGACACTCCTCAATTCACCCCTCCACTTT
14	TRBV6-1	TRBD1	TRBJ1-2	.	CASRLTGVDYGYTF	TGTGCCAGCAGGTTGACAGGGGTAGACTATGGCTACACCTTC
12	TRBV5-1	.	TRBJ1-1	.	CASRREGTEAFF	TGCGCCAGCAGACGGGAGGGAACTGAAGCTTTCTTT
17	TRBV5-6	TRBD1	TRBJ2-1	.	CASSGLMTGASYNEQFF	TGTGCCAGCAGCGGGTTGATGACAGGGGCTTCTTACAATGAGCAGTTCTTC
15	TRBV7-3	TRBD2	TRBJ2-3	once	CASSPGLAATDTQYF	TGTGCCAGCAGCCCGGGACTAGCGGCCACAGATACGCAGTATTTT
16	TRBV27	TRBD2	TRBJ2-1	.	CASQRAGGQPWNEQFF	TGTGCCAGCCAGAGGGCGGGGGGGCAACCATGGAATGAGCAGTTCTTC
15	TRBV27	.	TRBJ2-7	.	CASSLKDRESYEQYF	TGTGCCAGCAGTTTAAAGGATAGGGAGTCCTACGAGCAGTACTTC
13	TRBV29-1	.	TRBJ1-1	.	CSVFQGRNTEAFF	TGCAGCGTTTTCCAGGGACGGAACACTGAAGCTTTCTTT
15	TRBV28	TRBD1	TRBJ1-1	.	CASSLPLDRGREAFF	TGTGCCAGCAGTTTACCCCTTGACAGGGGAAGGGAAGCTTTCTTT
14	TRBV7-2	TRBD1	TRBJ1-5	.	CASSMDRRGQPQHF	TGTGCCAGCAGCATGGACAGGAGGGGTCAGCCCCAGCATTTT
16	TRBV28	TRBD1	TRBJ2-3	.	CASSLLTGGMTDTQYF	TGTGCCAGCAGTTTATTAACAGGGGGCATGACAGATACGCAGTATTTT
15	TRBV28	TRBD2	TRBJ2-5	.	CASSPTSGIQETQYF	TGTGCCAGCAGCCCTACTAGCGGGATACAAGAGACCCAGTACTTC
13	TRBV7-2	.	TRBJ1-4	.	CASSRSGEGKLFF	TGTGCCAGCAGCAGGTCCGGGGAGGGAAAACTGTTTTTT